The rows below give T cell receptor beta chains drawn from one sample of a study of T cell changes during pregnancy in multiple sclerosis. Using immunoSEQ multiplex PCR, the repertoire was profiled, and TCRdb retains in-frame clones only, with some absent. The data hold about 79,000 clones, with 80% to 95% observed a single time. The sample here was peripheral blood, taken in the second trimester of pregnancy. These receptors came from a female donor in good health, enrolled as a control in a pregnancy study. Each CDR3 is given with its conserved first and last residue. Fields, in order: V gene, clone size, D gene, J gene, CDR3 length, CDR3 DNA, CDR3 protein. D genes are given only for firm matches. Where a row states a size, it is once, few, many or the class of an expanded clone; other rows omit it.

TRBV6-1	once	-	TRBJ2-3	13	TGTGCCAGCAGTGAAATTTTAGCAGATACGCAGTATTTT	CASSEILADTQYF
TRBV4-2	-	-	TRBJ1-1	14	TGTGCCAGCAGCGAGGCGGGGGGATTCTCTGAAGCTTTCTTT	CASSEAGGFSEAFF
TRBV2	-	-	TRBJ1-1	13	TGTGCCAGCAGTGTTTCCGTGAACACTGAAGCTTTCTTT	CASSVSVNTEAFF
TRBV4-3	-	-	TRBJ1-2	15	TGCGCCAGCAGCCGTGGGACATTCTCTAACTATGGCTACACCTTC	CASSRGTFSNYGYTF
TRBV2	-	TRBD1	TRBJ1-2	14	TGTGCCAGCAGTGAAGGTACAGGGGGAGAAGGCTACACCTTC	CASSEGTGGEGYTF
TRBV18	-	-	TRBJ2-7	15	TGTGCCAGCTCACCAAGATCTAGCGAAACCTACGAGCAGTACTTC	CASSPRSSETYEQYF
TRBV7-9	-	-	TRBJ2-3	15	TGTGCCAGCAGCTTACACGGGGGTGGCGCAGATACGCAGTATTTT	CASSLHGGGADTQYF
TRBV13	-	TRBD2	TRBJ2-5	15	TGTGCCAGCAGCTTGTGGGCGGGGGTCGGGGAGACCCAGTACTTC	CASSLWAGVGETQYF
TRBV6-5	once	TRBD1	TRBJ2-3	15	TGTGCCAGCAGTTTACAGGGGGCAGTTACAGATACGCAGTATTTT	CASSLQGAVTDTQYF
TRBV27	-	-	TRBJ2-3	15	TGTGCCAGCAGTTTGGGCGAGATTAGCACAGATACGCAGTATTTT	CASSLGEISTDTQYF
TRBV2	-	TRBD1	TRBJ1-2	14	TGTGCCAGCAGCGGGACAGGGGGCTTGAATGGCTACACCTTC	CASSGTGGLNGYTF
TRBV9	-	TRBD2	TRBJ2-3	16	TGTGCCAGCAGCGTACGGGGGGGCCGAGGTTCAGATACGCAGTATTTT	CASSVRGGRGSDTQYF